One sample yielded the 14 T cell receptor beta chains listed below, sequenced in a study of blood T cell repertoires in COVID-19. The table came from immunoSEQ multiplex PCR; TCRdb's copy has only in-frame clones and leaves some out. The sample includes around 110,000 clones, over 80% of them seen just once. Sequencing was carried out using peripheral blood. These receptors originate from a man aged 25-45 years with acute or convalescent COVID-19.

This clone was seen only once. V is TRBV7-8 and J is TRBJ1-3, with D unresolved. Germline V gene lookup returns CDR1 SGHVS and CDR2 FQNEAQ. The CDR3 length is 16 residues. The V and J ends lost 1 base and 2 bases respectively, with 12 bases between them. This CDR3 reads CASSLGSSGAGNTIYF. CDR3 nucleotide sequence: TGTGCCAGCAGCTTAGGAAGCTCAGGTGCTGGAAACACCATATATTTT.

CDR3: CASSWGGTEEQETQYF. In nucleotides, the CDR3 is TGTGCCAGCAGCTGGGGCGGAACCGAAGAACAAGAGACCCAGTACTTC. The chain employs TRBV5-6 and TRBJ2-5; D possibly corresponds to TRBD1 (5 bases). The CDR3 length is 16 residues. Trimming stripped 3 bases from V and 2 bases from J, with 17 bases between. Germline lookup yields CDR1 SGHDT and CDR2 YYEEEE.

The J gene is TRBJ2-1, the V gene TRBV13, with 12 positions matching TRBD2. The CDR3 extends over 16 amino acids. After removal of 2 bases from V and 8 bases from J, the junction contained 7 bases not matched to a gene. Germline CDR1 reads PRHDT; CDR2 reads FYEKMQ (reference sequence). DNA for the CDR3: TGTGCCAGCAGCTTATCCCCTAGCGGGGGGGCCGATGAGCAGTTCTTC. Protein sequence: CASSLSPSGGADEQFF. Together with reference TRBV13 and TRBJ2-1, the CDR3 gives the full variable domain: AAGVIQSPRHLIKEKRETATLKCYPIPRHDTVYWYQQGPGQDPQFLISFYEKMQSDKGSIPDRFSAQQFSDYHSELNMSSLELGDSALYFCASSLSPSGGADEQFFGPGTRLTVL.

The V gene is TRBV6-5, the J gene TRBJ1-2; no clear D gene. The CDR3 loop spans 14 amino acids. From germline, CDR1 is MNHEY and CDR2 SVGAGI. V was shortened by 1 base and J by 4 bases, with 10 bases between the two germline ends. The CDR3 loop reads CASSYFRSGYGYTF. CDR3 DNA: TGTGCCAGCAGTTACTTCCGGTCAGGCTATGGCTACACCTTC.

The chain employs TRBV20-1 and TRBJ2-1, with 10 nucleotides matching TRBD2. J gave up 8 bases and V 3 bases, and 13 bases lay outside the gene matches. The CDR3 has 16 amino acids. From germline, CDR1 is DFQATT and CDR2 SNEGSKA (reference sequence). CDR3 DNA sequence: TGCAGTGCTAGTAGTCCGGGGCTAGCGGGAGTCGATGAGCAGTTCTTC. Encoded protein: CSASSPGLAGVDEQFF.

Written as DNA, the CDR3 is TGTGCCAGCAGTCCTATCGGACAGCCCCTTAATGAAAAACTGTTTTTT. Its protein is CASSPIGQPLNEKLFF. The chain employs TRBV28 and TRBJ1-4; possible D gene TRBD1, 6 bases. Trimming stripped 5 bases from V and 4 bases from J, with 17 bases between. Looked up from germline, CDR1 is MDHEN and CDR2 is SYDVKM. The CDR3 runs to 16 residues.

This clone was picked up a small number of times. The rearrangement uses TRBV2 and TRBJ2-7; 13 bases map to TRBD2. The CDR3 is made up of 15 amino acids. The V and J ends lost 4 bases and 2 bases, in that order; junction bases with no gene match: 2. Germline CDR1 reads SNHLY; CDR2 reads FYNNEI. The CDR3 is CASSAGLAGTYEQYF. CDR3 in DNA: TGTGCCAGCAGTGCGGGACTAGCGGGGACCTACGAGCAGTACTTC.

CDR3 protein: CASSIRGLARDYEQYF. The CDR3 DNA reads TGTGCCAGCAGCATTCGTGGACTAGCGAGAGACTACGAGCAGTACTTC. This chain joins TRBV14 and TRBJ2-7, with 9 bases that match TRBD2. This CDR3 has 16 amino acids. J was trimmed by 3 bases and V by 5 bases; bases with no gene match: 11. CDR1 and CDR2 from the germline V gene are SGHDN and FVKESK.

The rearrangement uses TRBV5-1 and TRBJ1-4, with 8 bases aligning to TRBD1. Germline CDR1 SGHRS, CDR2 YFSETQ. V lost 4 bases and J lost 4; bases outside the gene matches: 15. This CDR3 comprises 18 residues. This CDR3 is CASSHGQGGGSFNEKLFF. CDR3 DNA sequence: TGCGCCAGCAGCCATGGACAGGGTGGAGGGTCATTTAATGAAAAACTGTTTTTT.

The chain recombines TRBV6-6 with TRBJ1-3, with D maybe TRBD1 (5 bases). Trimming removed 1 base from V and 4 bases from J, with 11 bases in between. Germline CDR1 is MNHNY and CDR2 is SVGAGI (reference sequence). The CDR3 has 15 residues. The CDR3 DNA reads as TGTGCCAGCAGTTACTTCGGGGGAAGAGGAAACACCATATATTTT. This translates into CASSYFGGRGNTIYF.

This clone was seen a single time. The gene calls are TRBV7-6 and TRBJ2-2; TRBD1 aligns across 8 bases. There are 17 residues in the CDR3. Per the germline V gene, CDR1 is SGHVS and CDR2 is FNYEAQ. V lost 1 base and J lost 2; bases outside the gene matches: 6. The DNA for the CDR3 is TGTGCCAGCAGCTTAGTCTGGGCAGGGGGCAACACCGGGGAGCTGTTTTTT. It translates to CASSLVWAGGNTGELFF.

The genes are TRBV14 and TRBJ2-7; D is undetermined. Per germline, CDR1 SGHDN and CDR2 FVKESK. Trimming left V 4 bases short and J 0 bases short, with 13 bases between. This CDR3 is built from 15 residues. DNA of the CDR3: TGTGCCAGCAGCCTGTATTTGGAGAGCTCCTACGAGCAGTACTTC. As protein: CASSLYLESSYEQYF. Full variable domain (outside the CDR3, taken from reference TRBV14 and TRBJ2-7): EAGVTQFPSHSVIEKGQTVTLRCDPISGHDNLYWYRRVMGKEIKFLLHFVKESKQDESGMPNNRFLAERTGGTYSTLKVQPAELEDSGVYFCASSLYLESSYEQYFGPGTRLTVT.

The gene calls are TRBV12-3 or TRBV12-4 and TRBJ1-3; no firm D call. The CDR3 has 12 residues. V was pared by 1 base and J by 7 bases, with 5 bases between. The CDR3 DNA reads TGTGCCAGCAGTTTAGGAGGGAACACCATATATTTT. Its translation is CASSLGGNTIYF.

The genes are TRBV19 and TRBJ2-3, with a tentative D call TRBD1 (6 bases). Germline V gene lookup returns CDR1 LNHDA and CDR2 SQIVND (reference sequence). The CDR3 loop spans 11 amino acids. V shed 10 bases and J shed 6 bases, with 11 bases lying between them. CDR3 in amino acids: CATGQGDTQYF. Here the CDR3 DNA reads TGTGCCACAGGGCAGGGGGATACGCAGTATTTT. Full variable domain (remainder filled in from reference TRBV19 and TRBJ2-3): DGGITQSPKYLFRKEGQNVTLSCEQNLNHDAMYWYRQDPGQGLRLIYYSQIVNDFQKGDIAEGYSVSREKKESFPLTVTSAQKNPTAFYLCATGQGDTQYFGPGTRLTVL.